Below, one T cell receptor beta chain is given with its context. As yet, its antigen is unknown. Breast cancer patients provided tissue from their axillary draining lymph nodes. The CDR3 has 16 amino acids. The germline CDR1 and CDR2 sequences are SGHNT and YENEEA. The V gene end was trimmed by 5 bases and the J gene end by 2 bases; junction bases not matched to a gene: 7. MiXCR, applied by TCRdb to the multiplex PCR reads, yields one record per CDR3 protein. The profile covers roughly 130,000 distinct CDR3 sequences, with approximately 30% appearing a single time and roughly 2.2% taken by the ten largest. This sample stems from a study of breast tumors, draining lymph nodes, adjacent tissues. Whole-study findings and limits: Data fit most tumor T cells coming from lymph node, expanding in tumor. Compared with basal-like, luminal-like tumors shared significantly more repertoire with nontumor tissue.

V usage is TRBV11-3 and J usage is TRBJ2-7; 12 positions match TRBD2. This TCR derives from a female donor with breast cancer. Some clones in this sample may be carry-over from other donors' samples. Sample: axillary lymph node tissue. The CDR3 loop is CASSAELAGGAYEQYF. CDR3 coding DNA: TGTGCCAGCAGCGCCGAACTAGCGGGGGGCGCCTACGAGCAGTACTTC. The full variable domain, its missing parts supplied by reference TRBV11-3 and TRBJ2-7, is EAGVVQSPRYKIIEKKQPVAFWCNPISGHNTLYWYLQNLGQGPELLIRYENEEAVDDSQLPKDRFSAERLKGVDSTLKIQPAELGDSAVYLCASSAELAGGAYEQYFGPGTRLTVT.